This T cell receptor (beta chain) was identified during a study of CXCR3-negative and CXCR3-positive naive CD8 T cells. This CDR3 comprises 15 residues. CDR1 SGHDN and CDR2 FVKESK come from the germline V gene. The libraries of TRB cDNA were constructed through 5' RACE using UMI labels. TCRdb reworked the 5' RACE reads into one entry per CDR3 protein, no DNA. This sample's table has some 56,000 distinct CDR3 sequences. The rearrangement uses TRBV14 and TRBJ2-2; TCRdb's D call of TRBD2 is untestable without DNA. Sequencing was carried out using memory CD8+ T cells from blood. The clonotype was recovered from a human donor in good health. Some clones in this sample may be carry-over from other donors' samples. The CDR3 is CASSQDESGFRELFF.